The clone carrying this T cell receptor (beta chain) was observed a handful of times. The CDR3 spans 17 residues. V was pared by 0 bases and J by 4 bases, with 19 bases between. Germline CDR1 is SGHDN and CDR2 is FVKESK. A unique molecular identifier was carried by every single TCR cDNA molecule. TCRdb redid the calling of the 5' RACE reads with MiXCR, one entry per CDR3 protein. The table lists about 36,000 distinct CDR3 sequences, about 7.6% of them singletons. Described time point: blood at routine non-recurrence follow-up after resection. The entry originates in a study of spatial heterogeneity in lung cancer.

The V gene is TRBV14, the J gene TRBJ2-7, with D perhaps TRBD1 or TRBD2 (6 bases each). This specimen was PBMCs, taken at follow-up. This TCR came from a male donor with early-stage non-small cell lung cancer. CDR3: CASSQDRGAGLKYEQYF. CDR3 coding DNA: TGTGCCAGCAGCCAAGATAGGGGGGCCGGCCTGAAATACGAGCAGTACTTC. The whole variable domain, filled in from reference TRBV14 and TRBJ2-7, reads EAGVTQFPSHSVIEKGQTVTLRCDPISGHDNLYWYRRVMGKEIKFLLHFVKESKQDESGMPNNRFLAERTGGTYSTLKVQPAELEDSGVYFCASSQDRGAGLKYEQYFGPGTRLTVT.